The T cell receptor (beta chain) described here comes from a study of blood T cell repertoires in COVID-19. On the study more broadly: The study counted Cohort 3 donors as recovered given two negative PCRs, clearance, or symptom resolution. Sources were T cells, B-cell-depleted T cells, or PBMCs; the material itself was cDNA or gDNA.

Assignments of participants to cohorts depended upon their own reported clinical history. The CDR3 has 12 residues. Trimming removed 8 bases from V and 8 bases from J, with 13 bases in between. Germline V gene lookup returns CDR1 SNHLY and CDR2 FYNNEI. The table came from immunoSEQ multiplex PCR; TCRdb's copy has only in-frame clones and leaves some out. The top ten clones hold about 3.1% of a sample with about 230,000 clones, less than 90% of them seen once. This receptor was identified in a woman aged 45 to 65 in a cohort exposed to, infected with or recovered from COVID-19 (not recorded which). The specimen sequenced was PBMCs or T cells enriched from blood (not recorded which). The chain carries TRBV2 and TRBJ2-1; D remains ambiguous. The CDR3 here is CASDLLEDEQFF. CDR3 sequence (DNA): TGTGCCAGCGACCTCCTAGAGGATGAGCAGTTCTTC.